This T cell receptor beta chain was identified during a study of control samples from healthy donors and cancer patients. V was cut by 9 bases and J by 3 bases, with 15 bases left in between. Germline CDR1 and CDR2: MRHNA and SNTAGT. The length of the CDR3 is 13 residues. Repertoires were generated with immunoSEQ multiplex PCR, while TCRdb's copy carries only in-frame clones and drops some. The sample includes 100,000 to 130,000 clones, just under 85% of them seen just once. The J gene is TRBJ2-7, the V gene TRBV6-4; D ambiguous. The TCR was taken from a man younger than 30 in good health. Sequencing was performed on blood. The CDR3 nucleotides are TGTGCCAGGCCTCCCCCCCGCTTCTACGAGCAGTACGTC. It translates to CARPPPRFYEQYV.